One sample yielded the 5 T cell receptor beta chains listed below, sequenced in a study of blood T cell repertoires in COVID-19. Profiled with immunoSEQ multiplex PCR; TCRdb holds only in-frame clones, not every one. The sample comprises around 150,000 clones, 85% to 90% of which are singletons, and 2.5% rests with the top ten. Sequenced: peripheral blood. These receptors all stem from a man over 45 with active COVID-19.

In DNA, the CDR3 is TGTGCCAGTAGCGGGGGGGCGGCTACGCAGTATTTT. It codes for CASSGGAATQYF. The chain has TRBV19 and TRBJ2-3, with TRBD2 matching over 8 bases. CDR3 length: 12 amino acids. Germline CDR1 LNHDA, CDR2 SQIVND (reference sequence). J lost 8 bases, V lost 6 bases, and 4 bases had no gene match.

The rearrangement uses TRBV4-3 and TRBJ2-7; 10 bases are a match to TRBD1. Looked up from germline, CDR1 is LGHNA and CDR2 is YSLEER. J lost 3 bases, V lost 4 bases, and 12 bases had no gene match. The CDR3 runs to 17 residues. CDR3 protein: CASSPSGTGTGDYEQYF. DNA of the CDR3: TGCGCCAGCAGCCCCAGTGGAACCGGGACAGGGGACTACGAGCAGTACTTC.

The chain has TRBV3-1 (or the pseudogene TRBV3-2) and TRBJ2-2, with TRBD1 as a possible D gene (5 bases). Germline lookup yields CDR1 LGHDT and CDR2 YNNKEL (reference sequence). CDR3 length equals 16 residues. Trimming pared 2 bases from V and 1 base from J, leaving 11 bases between. The DNA of the CDR3 is TGTGCCAGCAGCCAAACCCCGCAGGGGAACACCGGGGAGCTGTTTTTT. Translating gives CASSQTPQGNTGELFF.

The chain recombines TRBV10-3 with TRBJ1-4; D gene ambiguous. Germline values: CDR1 ENHRY, CDR2 SYGVKD. Between the trimmed V and J ends, which lost 4 bases and 6 bases, there was a span of 9 bases. The CDR3 totals 13 residues. The CDR3 reads CAISGHMDEKLFF. CDR3 in DNA: TGTGCCATCAGTGGGCACATGGATGAAAAACTGTTTTTT.

This clone was detected only a few times. This chain uses TRBV5-4 with TRBJ2-7; TRBD2 agrees at 7 bases. V shed 4 bases and J 10 bases; nucleotides not matched to a gene: 11. CDR1 SGHNT and CDR2 YYREEE come from the germline V gene (reference sequence). CDR3 length equals 13 residues. CDR3 amino acids: CASSPGLGFDQYF. The CDR3 DNA is TGTGCCAGCAGCCCAGGACTAGGCTTCGATCAGTACTTC.